Each of the 5 T cell receptor beta chains below was sequenced from the same sample in a study of T cell changes during pregnancy in multiple sclerosis. Libraries were prepared by immunoSEQ multiplex PCR; TCRdb keeps only in-frame clonotypes and omits some of them. The sample shows about 50,000 clones, 90% to 95% of them seen only once. The material was CD4+ T cells from peripheral blood mononuclear cells, obtained after pregnancy. All receptors come from a female donor with multiple sclerosis, enrolled in a pregnancy study.

V gene TRBV10-3 combines with J gene TRBJ1-1; tentative D call: TRBD1 (6 bases). V lost 5 bases, J lost 0 bases, and 7 bases lay in between. The CDR3 length is 13 residues. The germline gives CDR1 ENHRY, CDR2 SYGVKD. The CDR3 nucleotides read TGTGCCATCAGTCAGGGGATGAACACTGAAGCTTTCTTT. This translates into CAISQGMNTEAFF.

The J gene is TRBJ2-5, the V gene TRBV19; tentatively, D is TRBD2 (7 bases). V lost 5 bases, J lost 5 bases, and 18 bases lay in between. Germline V gene lookup returns CDR1 LNHDA and CDR2 SQIVND (reference sequence). The CDR3 has 15 amino acids. In DNA form, the CDR3 reads TGTGCCAGTAGTCTTAGTAAGGGGGGGCTGGAGACCCAGTACTTC. Amino acids: CASSLSKGGLETQYF.

The V call is TRBV19, the J call TRBJ2-7; 7 bases agree with TRBD2. In germline, CDR1 is LNHDA, CDR2 SQIVND (reference sequence). This CDR3 is 12 amino acids long. The V gene end was trimmed by 4 bases and the J gene end by 4 bases; junction bases not matched to a gene: 1. CDR3 sequence reads: CASSSGSYEQYF. The DNA of the CDR3 is TGTGCCAGTAGTAGCGGGAGTTACGAGCAGTACTTC.

The J gene is TRBJ1-1, the V gene TRBV5-1; 8 nucleotides align to TRBD1. V lost 5 bases and J lost 3; bases outside the gene matches: 6. CDR1 and CDR2 from the germline V gene are SGHRS and YFSETQ. This CDR3 spans 14 amino acids. CDR3 protein: CASRTGVRDTEAFF. CDR3 nucleotides: TGCGCCAGCAGGACAGGGGTGAGAGACACTGAAGCTTTCTTT.

CDR3 protein: CATHRVGSGTHEQFF. The DNA of the CDR3 is TGTGCCACCCACAGGGTGGGTAGCGGGACGCATGAGCAGTTCTTC. This sequence joins TRBV27 and TRBJ2-1; 8 nucleotides line up with TRBD2. V lost 10 bases, J lost 8 bases, and 16 bases stayed unmatched. Per germline, CDR1 MNHEY and CDR2 SMNVEV (reference sequence). The CDR3 is 15 amino acids.